A single sample gave rise to the 13 T cell receptor beta chains below, sequenced in a study of Tregs in tolerant kidney transplant recipients. TCRdb's copy holds only in-frame clones and misses some; the assay was immunoSEQ multiplex PCR. Altogether around 120,000 clones are present, around 91% being singletons, with the ten largest covering nearly 0.6%. Sequences were obtained from CD4+ T cells from blood. The origin of the receptors is a human donor in good health.

The chain has TRBV30 and TRBJ2-3, with D possibly matching TRBD2 (5 bases). The CDR3 length is 13 residues. V was trimmed by 3 bases and J by 5 bases, leaving 12 bases between them. The germline CDR1 and CDR2 sequences are GTSNPN and SVGIG (reference sequence). The CDR3 here is CAWSLDRGDTQYF. In DNA form, the CDR3 reads TGTGCCTGGAGCCTCGACCGGGGAGATACGCAGTATTTT.

This sequence joins TRBV30 and TRBJ2-7, with 8 bases identical to TRBD2. Germline CDR1 and CDR2: GTSNPN and SVGIG (reference sequence). J lost 6 bases, V lost 0 bases, and 7 bases had no gene match. The CDR3 loop spans 14 amino acids. CDR3 in DNA: TGTGCCTGGAGTGTACAGGCGGGAGGACTCGAGCAGTACTTC. It codes for CAWSVQAGGLEQYF. The full variable domain, completed using reference TRBV30 and TRBJ2-7, is SQTIHQWPATLVQPVGSPLSLECTVEGTSNPNLYWYRQAAGRGLQLLFYSVGIGQISSEVPQNLSASRPQDRQFILSSKKLLLSDSGFYLCAWSVQAGGLEQYFGPGTRLTVT.

V and J are TRBV20-1 and TRBJ2-1, with D unclear. CDR3 size: 11 residues. Trimming shortened V by 4 bases and J by 3 bases, and 4 bases separated the two germline ends. Germline CDR1 reads DFQATT; CDR2 reads SNEGSKA (reference sequence). The CDR3 loop is CSAKFYNEQFF. DNA of the CDR3: TGCAGTGCTAAATTCTACAATGAGCAGTTCTTC.

This chain joins TRBV5-4 and TRBJ2-7, with D tentatively TRBD2 (6 bases). Deletions cut 2 bases from V and 4 bases from J, with 13 bases between. CDR1 and CDR2 (germline): SGHNT, YYREEE (reference sequence). This CDR3 is 14 amino acids long. CDR3 nucleotide sequence: TGTGCCAGCAGCTTTTCTGGAGGGCCTTACGAGCAGTACTTC. Translating gives CASSFSGGPYEQYF. The full variable domain, completed using reference TRBV5-4 and TRBJ2-7, is ETGVTQSPTHLIKTRGQQVTLRCSSQSGHNTVSWYQQALGQGPQFIFQYYREEENGRGNFPPRFSGLQFPNYSSELNVNALELDDSALYLCASSFSGGPYEQYFGPGTRLTVT.

The V call is TRBV7-2, the J call TRBJ2-1, with TRBD2 matching over 8 bases. Trimming cost V 2 bases and J 2 bases; bases outside gene matches: 2. The germline gives CDR1 SGHTA, CDR2 FQGNSA. The CDR3 contains 15 residues. This chain's CDR3 is CASSLMGLAYNEQFF. CDR3 DNA sequence: TGTGCCAGCAGCTTAATGGGACTAGCCTACAATGAGCAGTTCTTC. The variable domain in full, completed from reference TRBV7-2 and TRBJ2-1, reads GAGVSQSPSNKVTEKGKDVELRCDPISGHTALYWYRQSLGQGLEFLIYFQGNSAPDKSGLPSDRFSAERTGGSVSTLTIQRTQQEDSAVYLCASSLMGLAYNEQFFGPGTRLTVL.

CDR3 loop: CASSVSTGGNQPQHF. The CDR3 region has the DNA TGTGCCAGCAGCGTATCGACAGGGGGCAATCAGCCCCAGCATTTT. This chain joins TRBV9 and TRBJ1-5; 8 bases agree with TRBD1. CDR3 length: 15 amino acids. The germline V gene has CDR1 SGDLS and CDR2 YYNGEE. Trimming removed 1 base from V and 2 bases from J; junction bases left unmatched: 2.

CDR3 protein: CASSEFRDSNQPQHF. Here the CDR3 DNA reads TGCGCCAGCAGTGAGTTTCGGGACAGTAATCAGCCCCAGCATTTT. This sequence joins TRBV10-1 and TRBJ1-5; TRBD1 aligns across 7 bases. The CDR3 length is 15 residues. The junction had 4 bases not matched to a gene; V was cut back by 1 base and J by 4 bases. Germline lookup yields CDR1 WNHNN and CDR2 SYGVQD (reference sequence).

The chain is built from TRBV2 and TRBJ1-5; D unresolved. CDR1 is SNHLY and CDR2 is FYNNEI in the germline V gene. Trimming left V 8 bases short and J 3 bases short, with 23 bases between. CDR3 length: 17 residues. The CDR3 coding sequence is TGTGCCAGCCGTTTGACCTACGAGTCTGACGACAATCAGCCCCAGCATTTT. This gives the protein CASRLTYESDDNQPQHF.

The chain links TRBV10-3 to TRBJ2-1; D possibly matches TRBD1 or TRBD2 (5 bases each). Trimming cost V 7 bases and J 12 bases, with 19 bases left between them. The CDR3 runs to 13 residues. Germline V lookup: CDR1 ENHRY, CDR2 SYGVKD. This chain's CDR3 is CAINDPGPKGQFF. The CDR3, as DNA: TGTGCCATCAACGACCCGGGGCCCAAGGGGCAGTTCTTC.

This chain connects TRBV5-1 to TRBJ1-2; D gene unclear. The CDR3 is 13 residues long. V gave up 0 bases and J gave up 2 bases, with 5 bases separating them. Germline CDR1 and CDR2: SGHRS and YFSETQ. The CDR3 DNA is TGCGCCAGCAGCTTGGAACGGAACTATGGCTACACCTTC. Its protein is CASSLERNYGYTF. The whole variable domain, filled in from reference TRBV5-1 and TRBJ1-2, reads KAGVTQTPRYLIKTRGQQVTLSCSPISGHRSVSWYQQTPGQGLQFLFEYFSETQRNKGNFPGRFSGRQFSNSRSEMNVSTLELGDSALYLCASSLERNYGYTFGSGTRLTVV.

Here the CDR3 reads CASSSRTSRQEQFF. The CDR3 DNA sequence: TGTGCCAGCAGCTCCCGGACTAGCCGACAGGAGCAGTTCTTC. The chain is built from TRBV7-9 and TRBJ2-1; the match to TRBD2 covers 8 bases. Unmatched junction bases numbered 9, after V lost 4 bases and J lost 10 bases. CDR3 length equals 14 residues. Germline-derived CDR1 and CDR2 are SEHNR and FQNEAQ (reference sequence).

This chain connects TRBV6-1 to TRBJ1-5; perhaps TRBD1 as D (5 bases). V lost 5 bases and J lost 3, with 8 bases in between. CDR1 is MNHNS, CDR2 SASEGT, per germline. The CDR3 is made up of 13 amino acids. CDR3 coding DNA: TGTGCCAGCAGTTGGGGCCCCAATCAGCCCCAGCATTTT. It codes for CASSWGPNQPQHF.

The rearrangement links TRBV4-1 to TRBJ1-6; D is perhaps TRBD1 (5 bases). The CDR3 consists of 18 residues. From germline, CDR1 is MGHRA and CDR2 YSYEKL. The V end was cut by 0 bases, the J end by 0 bases, with 12 bases between. In DNA, the CDR3 is TGCGCCAGCAGCCAAGATACAGGCAGGAGCTCCTATAATTCACCCCTCCACTTT. Residues: CASSQDTGRSSYNSPLHF.